The T cell receptor (beta chain) described here comes from a study of Tregs in tolerant kidney transplant recipients. Study information: Related graft donors supplied nonmyeloablative bone marrow transplants, and mixed chimerism was transient.

Comments on this clone: Its antigen is not known.

The CDR3 is made up of 13 amino acids. Per the germline V gene, CDR1 is SGHTA and CDR2 is FQGNSA. The germline V and J ends were trimmed by 3 bases and 6 bases, with 11 bases remaining between them. Study-level results: Tregs expanded with activated donor B cells seemed most donor-specific. This study did not directly address biological reproducibility.

Unstimulated Tregs (CD4+CD25+CD127-) and CD4+CD25- non-Tregs were sorted from PBMCs. TCRdb's table, derived via immunoSEQ multiplex PCR, lists solely in-frame clones and lacks some. The data contain around 63,000 clones, 70% to 90% of them singletons. Sequencing was performed on Tregs from blood, taken before the transplant. The J gene is TRBJ2-5, the V gene TRBV7-2; D not resolved. The sequence derives from a human donor who received a combined kidney and bone marrow transplant. In DNA form, the CDR3 reads TGTGCCAGCAGCTTCCGACTCGAGCAGACCCAGTACTTC. It specifies CASSFRLEQTQYF. The full variable domain, in which reference TRBV7-2 and TRBJ2-5 provide the parts outside the CDR3, is GAGVSQSPSNKVTEKGKDVELRCDPISGHTALYWYRQSLGQGLEFLIYFQGNSAPDKSGLPSDRFSAERTGGSVSTLTIQRTQQEDSAVYLCASSFRLEQTQYFGPGTRLLVL.